These T cell receptor beta chains were read from a single sample in a study of cytomegalovirus exposure and HLA in healthy donors. Some clones are missing from TCRdb's copy, which holds only in-frame ones; the method was immunoSEQ multiplex PCR. The sample includes around 80,000 clones, 75% to 80% seen only once; the top ten take about 6%. Sequenced sample: PBMCs. These receptors came from a female donor in good health and CMV-seronegative. The CDR3 runs from the conserved cysteine through the conserved F or W. Each record gives: CDR3 protein, CDR3 DNA, V gene, J gene, D gene, CDR3 length, clone size. A D gene is named only where the DNA matches it firmly. Clone size, where shown, is once, few, many, or a class for clones that have expanded.

CASRDSYYGYTF	TGTGCCAGCAGGGACAGTTACTATGGCTACACCTTC	TRBV6-1	TRBJ1-2	.	12	.
CASSIAGDEQYF	TGTGCCAGTAGTATCGCAGGTGACGAGCAGTACTTC	TRBV19	TRBJ2-7	.	12	.
CASSLLLGGIYEQYF	TGCGCCAGCAGCCTCTTACTAGGGGGCATTTACGAGCAGTACTTC	TRBV5-1	TRBJ2-7	TRBD1	15	.
CASSRLTPPPNEQFF	TGTGCCAGCAGCCGACTAACTCCCCCCCCCAATGAGCAGTTCTTC	TRBV27	TRBJ2-1	.	15	.
CASSSLDRGPHPTNEKLFF	TGTGCCAGCAGTTCCCTGGACAGGGGGCCCCATCCAACTAATGAAAAACTGTTTTTT	TRBV6-9	TRBJ1-4	TRBD1	19	few
CASSLSANYGYTF	TGTGCCAGCAGCTTGTCGGCTAACTATGGCTACACCTTC	TRBV5-6	TRBJ1-2	.	13	once
CASSSSGVSNQPQHF	TGTGCCAGCAGCTCAAGCGGGGTGAGCAATCAGCCCCAGCATTTT	TRBV7-9	TRBJ1-5	.	15	.
CASSSRGYQETQYF	TGTGCCAGCAGTTCCAGGGGGTACCAAGAGACCCAGTACTTC	TRBV28	TRBJ2-5	TRBD1	14	.
CASGWTGNRVDEKLFF	TGTGCCAGTGGTTGGACAGGGAATCGGGTGGATGAAAAACTGTTTTTT	TRBV19	TRBJ1-4	TRBD1	16	.
CASSPPGQGPEAFF	TGTGCCAGCTCACCACCGGGACAGGGGCCTGAAGCTTTCTTT	TRBV18	TRBJ1-1	TRBD1	14	once
CASSLEGAGTGELFF	TGCGCCAGCAGCTTGGAGGGGGCAGGCACCGGGGAGCTGTTTTTT	TRBV5-1	TRBJ2-2	TRBD1	15	.
CASSLIPSGRSSNEQFF	TGCGCCAGCAGCTTGATTCCTAGCGGGAGAAGTTCTAATGAGCAGTTCTTC	TRBV5-1	TRBJ2-1	TRBD2	17	.
CASSLGSAGLYTQYF	TGCGCCAGCAGCTTGGGCTCTGCGGGGCTGTATACGCAGTATTTT	TRBV5-1	TRBJ2-3	.	15	.
CASSPRGKRDEQFF	TGTGCCAGCAGCCCAAGGGGTAAGCGGGATGAGCAGTTCTTC	TRBV6-5	TRBJ2-1	.	14	.
CASSQVRGGSYEQYF	TGTGCCAGCAGCCAAGTACGCGGGGGGAGCTACGAGCAGTACTTC	TRBV4-2	TRBJ2-7	TRBD2	15	.
CASSLVQGAFSYTF	TGTGCCAGCAGTTTAGTACAGGGGGCGTTTAGCTACACCTTC	TRBV28	TRBJ1-2	TRBD1	14	.
CATSRAGEEGFNEKLFF	TGTGCCACCAGCAGAGCAGGGGAAGAGGGGTTTAATGAAAAACTGTTTTTT	TRBV15	TRBJ1-4	.	17	.
CASSMGQGAHQPQHF	TGTGCCAGCAGCATGGGACAGGGGGCTCATCAGCCCCAGCATTTT	TRBV7-6	TRBJ1-5	TRBD1	15	.
CASLTSPGPYEQYF	TGTGCCAGCCTAACTAGCCCCGGGCCCTACGAGCAGTACTTC	TRBV2	TRBJ2-7	.	14	.
CSGRQSNTEAFF	TGCAGCGGCCGACAGAGCAACACTGAAGCTTTCTTT	TRBV29-1	TRBJ1-1	.	12	.
CATSRVVASYEQYF	TGTGCCACCAGCAGAGTGGTCGCCAGCTACGAGCAGTACTTC	TRBV15	TRBJ2-7	.	14	once
CASSSTSGSDEQFF	TGTGCCAGCAGCTCGACTAGCGGGTCCGATGAGCAGTTCTTC	TRBV5-4	TRBJ2-1	TRBD2	14	.
CASSSPTVGYTF	TGTGCCAGCAGCTCACCAACAGTTGGCTACACCTTC	TRBV7-8	TRBJ1-2	.	12	.
CAWTVTNEKLFF	TGTGCCTGGACGGTTACTAATGAAAAACTGTTTTTT	TRBV30	TRBJ1-4	.	12	.
CASSQGQGPEANYGYTF	TGTGCCAGCAGCCAGGGACAGGGGCCCGAAGCTAACTATGGCTACACCTTC	TRBV4-2	TRBJ1-2	TRBD1	17	.
CSASVQLGYTF	TGCAGTGCTTCCGTACAGCTTGGCTACACCTTC	TRBV20-1	TRBJ1-2	.	11	.
CASSPVFERGEETQYF	TGTGCCAGCTCACCTGTATTCGAGCGGGGGGAAGAGACCCAGTACTTC	TRBV18	TRBJ2-5	TRBD2	16	.
CASSLLGLGYEQYF	TGTGCCAGCAGCCTCTTAGGCCTCGGGTACGAGCAGTACTTC	TRBV28	TRBJ2-7	.	14	.
CASSPLFRSGIGTEAFF	TGTGCCAGCAGCCCGCTGTTCCGATCGGGGATTGGCACTGAAGCTTTCTTT	TRBV11-2	TRBJ1-1	.	17	once
CASSRAWTSGGASSYNEQFF	TGTGCCAGTAGTAGGGCGTGGACTAGCGGGGGGGCTAGCTCCTACAATGAGCAGTTCTTC	TRBV19	TRBJ2-1	TRBD2	20	.
CASSQREAGFDEQFF	TGTGCCAGCAGTCAGCGGGAGGCCGGCTTCGATGAGCAGTTCTTC	TRBV28	TRBJ2-1	TRBD2	15	.
CASSYSEAYGYTF	TGTGCCAGCAGTTACTCAGAGGCGTATGGCTACACCTTC	TRBV6-5	TRBJ1-2	.	13	.
CASSWSSSYEQYF	TGTGCCAGCAGCTGGTCGAGCTCCTACGAGCAGTACTTC	TRBV5-6	TRBJ2-7	.	13	few
CASRMTGDPYEQYF	TGTGCCAGCAGGATGACAGGGGATCCCTACGAGCAGTACTTC	TRBV27	TRBJ2-7	TRBD1	14	.
CAISESPLSTDTQYF	TGTGCCATCAGTGAGTCCCCACTCAGCACAGATACGCAGTATTTT	TRBV10-3	TRBJ2-3	.	15	.
CASSQGLGFAGSDGEQYF	TGTGCCAGCAGCCAAGGCCTCGGGTTTGCGGGATCGGATGGCGAGCAGTACTTC	TRBV4-2	TRBJ2-7	.	18	.
CASSEDYRSSYEQYF	TGTGCCAGCAGTGAGGACTATCGGAGCTCCTACGAGCAGTACTTC	TRBV2	TRBJ2-7	.	15	.
CASSPSFRGQETQYF	TGTGCCAGCAGCCCCTCGTTCAGGGGGCAAGAGACCCAGTACTTC	TRBV5-8	TRBJ2-5	TRBD1	15	.
CASSLGMAGGPSGANVLTF	TGCGCCAGCAGCTTGGGGATGGCAGGGGGCCCCTCTGGGGCCAACGTCCTGACTTTC	TRBV5-1	TRBJ2-6	TRBD1	19	.
CASSLGAGAYMNTEAFF	TGTGCCAGCAGCTTAGGAGCAGGGGCCTATATGAACACTGAAGCTTTCTTT	TRBV7-9	TRBJ1-1	.	17	.
CASSFLAGGSYNEQFF	TGTGCCAGCAGCTTTTTAGCGGGGGGTTCCTACAATGAGCAGTTCTTC	TRBV5-6	TRBJ2-1	TRBD2	16	.
CSVTVGENQPQHF	TGCAGCGTTACTGTTGGGGAGAATCAGCCCCAGCATTTT	TRBV29-1	TRBJ1-5	.	13	.
CASSLQGRAQETQYF	TGCGCCAGCAGCTTGCAGGGAAGGGCTCAAGAGACCCAGTACTTC	TRBV5-1	TRBJ2-5	.	15	.
CASRGSGTEAFF	TGTGCTAGCAGGGGGTCGGGGACTGAAGCTTTCTTT	TRBV7-7	TRBJ1-1	TRBD1	12	few
CASTFYSNQPQHF	TGTGCCAGCACCTTCTATAGCAATCAGCCCCAGCATTTT	TRBV6-1	TRBJ1-5	.	13	.
CASSEKAGEADTQYF	TGTGCCAGCAGTGAAAAAGCGGGGGAAGCAGATACGCAGTATTTT	TRBV6-1	TRBJ2-3	TRBD2	15	.